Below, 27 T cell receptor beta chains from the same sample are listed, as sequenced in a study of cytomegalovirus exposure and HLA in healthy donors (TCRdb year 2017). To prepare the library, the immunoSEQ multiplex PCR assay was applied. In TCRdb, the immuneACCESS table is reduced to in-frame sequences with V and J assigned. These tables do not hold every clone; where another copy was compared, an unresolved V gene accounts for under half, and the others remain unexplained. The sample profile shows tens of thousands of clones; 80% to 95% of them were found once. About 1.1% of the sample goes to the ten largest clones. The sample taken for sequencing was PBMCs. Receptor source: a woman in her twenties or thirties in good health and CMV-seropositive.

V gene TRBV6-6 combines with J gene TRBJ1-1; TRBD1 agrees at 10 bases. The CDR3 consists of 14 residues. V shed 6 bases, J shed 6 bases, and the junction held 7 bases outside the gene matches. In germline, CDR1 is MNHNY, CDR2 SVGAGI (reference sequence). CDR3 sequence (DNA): TGTGCCAGCAGCTATCGGACAGGGGGGGCTGAAGCTTTCTTT. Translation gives CASSYRTGGAEAFF.

The CDR3 is CASSLPSGFTSSYNEQFF. Here the CDR3 DNA reads TGTGCCAGCAGCTTGCCTAGCGGGTTTACCAGCTCCTACAATGAGCAGTTCTTC. This chain joins TRBV7-9 and TRBJ2-1; TRBD2 matches 8 bases. CDR3 length: 18 residues. Germline V lookup: CDR1 SEHNR, CDR2 FQNEAQ (reference sequence). V dropped 3 bases and J dropped 0; count of bases not matched to a gene: 10.

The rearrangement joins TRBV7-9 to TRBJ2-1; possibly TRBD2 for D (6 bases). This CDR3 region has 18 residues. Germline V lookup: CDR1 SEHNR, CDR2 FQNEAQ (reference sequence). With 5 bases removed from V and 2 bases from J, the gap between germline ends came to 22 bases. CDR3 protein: CASSPLGGDLIPYNEQFF. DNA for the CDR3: TGTGCCAGCAGCCCTCTTGGCGGGGATCTAATCCCCTACAATGAGCAGTTCTTC.

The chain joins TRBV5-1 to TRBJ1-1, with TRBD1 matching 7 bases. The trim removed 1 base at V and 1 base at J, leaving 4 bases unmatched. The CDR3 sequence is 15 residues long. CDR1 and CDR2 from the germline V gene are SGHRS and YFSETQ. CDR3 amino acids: CASSLYGQANTEAFF. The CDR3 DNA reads TGCGCCAGCAGCTTGTACGGACAGGCGAACACTGAAGCTTTCTTT.

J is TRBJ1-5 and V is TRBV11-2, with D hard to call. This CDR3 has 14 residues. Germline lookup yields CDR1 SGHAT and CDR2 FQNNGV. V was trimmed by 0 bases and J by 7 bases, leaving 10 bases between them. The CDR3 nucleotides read TGTGCCAGCAGCTTAGATCTCCCGGGGCAGCCCCAGCATTTT. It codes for CASSLDLPGQPQHF.

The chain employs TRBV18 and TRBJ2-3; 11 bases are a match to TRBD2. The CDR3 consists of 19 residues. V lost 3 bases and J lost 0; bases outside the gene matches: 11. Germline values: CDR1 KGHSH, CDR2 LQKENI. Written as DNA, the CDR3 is TGTGCCAGCTCACCCCGTTTTGGGACTAGCGGTTCAAGCACAGATACGCAGTATTTT. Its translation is CASSPRFGTSGSSTDTQYF.

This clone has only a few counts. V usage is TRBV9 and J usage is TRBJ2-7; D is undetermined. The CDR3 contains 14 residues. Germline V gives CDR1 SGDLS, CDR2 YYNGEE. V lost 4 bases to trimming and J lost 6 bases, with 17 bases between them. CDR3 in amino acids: CASSPVALDGEQYF. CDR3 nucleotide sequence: TGTGCCAGCAGCCCCGTGGCGCTAGACGGCGAGCAGTACTTC. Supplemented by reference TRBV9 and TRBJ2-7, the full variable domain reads DSGVTQTPKHLITATGQRVTLRCSPRSGDLSVYWYQQSLDQGLQFLIQYYNGEERAKGNILERFSAQQFPDLHSELNLSSLELGDSALYFCASSPVALDGEQYFGPGTRLTVT.

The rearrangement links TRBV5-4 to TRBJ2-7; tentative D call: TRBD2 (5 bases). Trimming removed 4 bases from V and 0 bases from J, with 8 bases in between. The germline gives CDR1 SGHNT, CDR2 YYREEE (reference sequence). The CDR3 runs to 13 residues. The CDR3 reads CASSGLDSYEQYF. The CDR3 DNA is TGTGCCAGCAGCGGACTGGACTCCTACGAGCAGTACTTC.

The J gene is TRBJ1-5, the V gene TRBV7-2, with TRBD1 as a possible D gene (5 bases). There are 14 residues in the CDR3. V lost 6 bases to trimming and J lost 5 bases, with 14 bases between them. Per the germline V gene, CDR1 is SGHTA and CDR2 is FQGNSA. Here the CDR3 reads CASRKWGGDQPQHF. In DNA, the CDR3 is TGTGCCAGCAGAAAGTGGGGGGGAGATCAGCCCCAGCATTTT.

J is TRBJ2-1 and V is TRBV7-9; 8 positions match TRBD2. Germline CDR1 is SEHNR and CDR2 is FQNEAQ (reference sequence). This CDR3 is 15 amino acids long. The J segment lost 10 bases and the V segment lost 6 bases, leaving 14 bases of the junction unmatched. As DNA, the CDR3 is TGTGCCAGCAGAAAGGGGAGCGGGAGCCGAAGGGAGCAGTTCTTC. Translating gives CASRKGSGSRREQFF.

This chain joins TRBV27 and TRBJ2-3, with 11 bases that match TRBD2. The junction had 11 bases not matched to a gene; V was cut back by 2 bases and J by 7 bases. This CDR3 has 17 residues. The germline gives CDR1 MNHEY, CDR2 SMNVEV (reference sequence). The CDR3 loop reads CASSLMGVTSGSYTQYF. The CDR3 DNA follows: TGTGCCAGCAGTTTAATGGGCGTAACTAGCGGGAGTTATACGCAGTATTTT.

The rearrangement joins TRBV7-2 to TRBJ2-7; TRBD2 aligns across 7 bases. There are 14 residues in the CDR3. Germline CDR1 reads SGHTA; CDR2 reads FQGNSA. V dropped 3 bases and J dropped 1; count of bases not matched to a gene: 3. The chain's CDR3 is CASSFSGNSYEQYF. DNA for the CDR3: TGTGCCAGCAGCTTCAGCGGGAATTCCTACGAGCAGTACTTC.

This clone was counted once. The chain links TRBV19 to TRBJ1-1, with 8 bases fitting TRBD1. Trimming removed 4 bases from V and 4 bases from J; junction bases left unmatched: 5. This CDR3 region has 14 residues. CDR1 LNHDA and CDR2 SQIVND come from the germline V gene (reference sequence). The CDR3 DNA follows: TGTGCCAGTAGTAAAGACAGGGGTTTCACTGAAGCTTTCTTT. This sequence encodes CASSKDRGFTEAFF.

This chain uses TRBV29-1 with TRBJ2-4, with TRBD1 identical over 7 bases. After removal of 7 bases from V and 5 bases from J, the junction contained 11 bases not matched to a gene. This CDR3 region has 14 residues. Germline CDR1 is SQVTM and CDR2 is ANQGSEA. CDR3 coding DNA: TGCAGCGGACTGCTCCGGGACAGTCAAAACATTCAGTACTTC. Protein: CSGLLRDSQNIQYF. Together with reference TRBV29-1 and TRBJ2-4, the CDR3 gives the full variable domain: SAVISQKPSRDICQRGTSLTIQCQVDSQVTMMFWYRQQPGQSLTLIATANQGSEATYESGFVIDKFPISRPNLTFSTLTVSNMSPEDSSIYLCSGLLRDSQNIQYFGAGTRLSVL.

The CDR3 spells CAWSSAGTGEGHQPQHF. For the CDR3, the DNA is TGTGCCTGGAGTTCCGCCGGGACAGGGGAGGGCCATCAGCCCCAGCATTTT. V usage is TRBV30 and J usage is TRBJ1-5; TRBD1 agrees at 10 bases. V lost 2 bases and J lost 5; bases outside the gene matches: 12. The CDR3 extends over 17 amino acids. CDR1 GTSNPN and CDR2 SVGIG come from the germline V gene (reference sequence).

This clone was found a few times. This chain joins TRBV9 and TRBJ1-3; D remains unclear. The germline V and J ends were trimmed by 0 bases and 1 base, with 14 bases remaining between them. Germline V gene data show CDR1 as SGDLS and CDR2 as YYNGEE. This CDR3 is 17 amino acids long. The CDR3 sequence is CASSVDFPGGSGNTIYF. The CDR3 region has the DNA TGTGCCAGCAGCGTAGATTTCCCGGGAGGGTCTGGAAACACCATATATTTT.

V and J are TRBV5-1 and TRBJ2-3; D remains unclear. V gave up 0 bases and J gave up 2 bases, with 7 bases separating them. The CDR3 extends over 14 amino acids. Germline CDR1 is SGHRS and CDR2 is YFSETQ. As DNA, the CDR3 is TGCGCCAGCAGCTTGGAACTACACACAGATACGCAGTATTTT. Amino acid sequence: CASSLELHTDTQYF.

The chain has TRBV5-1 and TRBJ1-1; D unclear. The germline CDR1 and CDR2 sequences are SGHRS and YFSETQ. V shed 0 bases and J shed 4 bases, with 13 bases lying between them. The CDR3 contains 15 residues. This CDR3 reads CASSLDMATGTEAFF. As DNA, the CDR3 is TGCGCCAGCAGCTTGGATATGGCCACGGGCACTGAAGCTTTCTTT.

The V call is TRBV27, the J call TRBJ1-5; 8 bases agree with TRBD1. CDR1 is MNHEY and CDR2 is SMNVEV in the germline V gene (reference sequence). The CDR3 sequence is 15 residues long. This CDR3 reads CAVIADRGSNQPQHF. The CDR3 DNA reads TGTGCAGTAATCGCTGACAGGGGCAGCAATCAGCCCCAGCATTTT.

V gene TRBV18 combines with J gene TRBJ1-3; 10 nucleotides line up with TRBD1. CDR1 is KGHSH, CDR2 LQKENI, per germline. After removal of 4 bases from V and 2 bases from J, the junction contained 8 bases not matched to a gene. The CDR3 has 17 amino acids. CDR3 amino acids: CASSQSTGTGAGNTIYF. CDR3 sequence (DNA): TGTGCCAGCTCACAAAGTACCGGGACAGGGGCTGGAAACACCATATATTTT.

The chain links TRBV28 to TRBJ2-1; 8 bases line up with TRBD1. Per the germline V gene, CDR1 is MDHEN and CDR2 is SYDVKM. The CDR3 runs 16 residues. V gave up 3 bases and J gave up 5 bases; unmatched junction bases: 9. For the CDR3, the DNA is TGTGCCAGCAGTTTGCCAGGGACAGGAAGAAACAATGAGCAGTTCTTC. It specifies CASSLPGTGRNNEQFF.

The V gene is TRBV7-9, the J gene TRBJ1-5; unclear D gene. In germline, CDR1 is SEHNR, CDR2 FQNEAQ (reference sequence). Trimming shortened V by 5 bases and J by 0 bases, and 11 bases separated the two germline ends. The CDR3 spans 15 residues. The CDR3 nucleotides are TGTGCCAGCAGCAAAGGAGGGTATAGCAATCAGCCCCAGCATTTT. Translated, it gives CASSKGGYSNQPQHF.

CDR3 sequence: CASTYYEQYF. The CDR3 DNA reads as TGTGCCAGCACCTACTACGAGCAGTACTTC. V gene TRBV21-1 combines with J gene TRBJ2-7; no DNA check was done on the table's D call, TRBD2. TRBV21-1 is a pseudogene segment. The CDR3 covers 10 residues.

CDR3 amino acids: CASSRGGNTEAFF. The CDR3 nucleotides are TGTGCCAGCTCTAGGGGGGGGAACACTGAAGCTTTCTTT. The V gene is TRBV18, the J gene TRBJ1-1, with a weak D call TRBD1 (6 bases). Trimming left V 6 bases short and J 1 base short, with 9 bases between. The CDR3 loop spans 13 amino acids. Germline V gene data show CDR1 as KGHSH and CDR2 as LQKENI.

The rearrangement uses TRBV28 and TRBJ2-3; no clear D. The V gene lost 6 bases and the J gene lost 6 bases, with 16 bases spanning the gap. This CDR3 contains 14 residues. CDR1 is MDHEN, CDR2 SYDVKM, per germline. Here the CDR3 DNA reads TGTGCCAGCAGCCCCTCTGCGGCCTCGGATACGCAGTATTTT. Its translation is CASSPSAASDTQYF.

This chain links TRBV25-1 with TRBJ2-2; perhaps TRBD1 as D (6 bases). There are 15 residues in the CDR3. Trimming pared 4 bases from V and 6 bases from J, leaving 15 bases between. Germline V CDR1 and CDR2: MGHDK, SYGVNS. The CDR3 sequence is CASSVSGTRAGELFF. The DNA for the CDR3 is TGTGCCAGCAGTGTATCCGGGACACGGGCCGGGGAGCTGTTTTTT.

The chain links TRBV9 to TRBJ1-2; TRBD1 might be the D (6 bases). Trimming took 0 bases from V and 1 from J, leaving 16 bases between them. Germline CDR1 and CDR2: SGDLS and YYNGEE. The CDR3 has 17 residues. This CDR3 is CASSVVEGTPYNYGYTF. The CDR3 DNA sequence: TGTGCCAGCAGCGTAGTAGAGGGGACACCTTATAACTATGGCTACACCTTC.